This TCR beta chain appears in the sequencing data of a study of OX40 agonist ivuxolimab in advanced cancers. About the research overall: Males comprised around four fifths of the group, whose mean age was approximately 60 years (range about 20 to 90).

General study results and limits: Expanded clones were, on average, more numerous among CD8+ T cells than CD4+.

TCRdb's table, derived via immunoSEQ multiplex PCR, lists solely in-frame clones and lacks some. The sample consists of tens of thousands of clones, about 85% of them appearing once. The germline gives CDR1 KGHSH, CDR2 LQKENI. The CDR3 extends over 13 amino acids. Notes on this clone: The antigen is unknown.

The chain couples TRBV18 to TRBJ2-5; D uncertain. The assigned J gene may be wrong: the sequence end matches TRBJ2-7 better. The sample consisted of CD4+ or CD8+ T cells sorted from blood, taken in a trial of the OX40 agonist ivuxolimab. The clonotype was recovered from an adult with an advanced solid tumor such as melanoma, head and neck, liver or kidney cancer. For the CDR3, the DNA is TGTGCCAGCTCGCCCCCGGATTCCTACGAGCAGTACTTC. Translation gives CASSPPDSYEQYF.